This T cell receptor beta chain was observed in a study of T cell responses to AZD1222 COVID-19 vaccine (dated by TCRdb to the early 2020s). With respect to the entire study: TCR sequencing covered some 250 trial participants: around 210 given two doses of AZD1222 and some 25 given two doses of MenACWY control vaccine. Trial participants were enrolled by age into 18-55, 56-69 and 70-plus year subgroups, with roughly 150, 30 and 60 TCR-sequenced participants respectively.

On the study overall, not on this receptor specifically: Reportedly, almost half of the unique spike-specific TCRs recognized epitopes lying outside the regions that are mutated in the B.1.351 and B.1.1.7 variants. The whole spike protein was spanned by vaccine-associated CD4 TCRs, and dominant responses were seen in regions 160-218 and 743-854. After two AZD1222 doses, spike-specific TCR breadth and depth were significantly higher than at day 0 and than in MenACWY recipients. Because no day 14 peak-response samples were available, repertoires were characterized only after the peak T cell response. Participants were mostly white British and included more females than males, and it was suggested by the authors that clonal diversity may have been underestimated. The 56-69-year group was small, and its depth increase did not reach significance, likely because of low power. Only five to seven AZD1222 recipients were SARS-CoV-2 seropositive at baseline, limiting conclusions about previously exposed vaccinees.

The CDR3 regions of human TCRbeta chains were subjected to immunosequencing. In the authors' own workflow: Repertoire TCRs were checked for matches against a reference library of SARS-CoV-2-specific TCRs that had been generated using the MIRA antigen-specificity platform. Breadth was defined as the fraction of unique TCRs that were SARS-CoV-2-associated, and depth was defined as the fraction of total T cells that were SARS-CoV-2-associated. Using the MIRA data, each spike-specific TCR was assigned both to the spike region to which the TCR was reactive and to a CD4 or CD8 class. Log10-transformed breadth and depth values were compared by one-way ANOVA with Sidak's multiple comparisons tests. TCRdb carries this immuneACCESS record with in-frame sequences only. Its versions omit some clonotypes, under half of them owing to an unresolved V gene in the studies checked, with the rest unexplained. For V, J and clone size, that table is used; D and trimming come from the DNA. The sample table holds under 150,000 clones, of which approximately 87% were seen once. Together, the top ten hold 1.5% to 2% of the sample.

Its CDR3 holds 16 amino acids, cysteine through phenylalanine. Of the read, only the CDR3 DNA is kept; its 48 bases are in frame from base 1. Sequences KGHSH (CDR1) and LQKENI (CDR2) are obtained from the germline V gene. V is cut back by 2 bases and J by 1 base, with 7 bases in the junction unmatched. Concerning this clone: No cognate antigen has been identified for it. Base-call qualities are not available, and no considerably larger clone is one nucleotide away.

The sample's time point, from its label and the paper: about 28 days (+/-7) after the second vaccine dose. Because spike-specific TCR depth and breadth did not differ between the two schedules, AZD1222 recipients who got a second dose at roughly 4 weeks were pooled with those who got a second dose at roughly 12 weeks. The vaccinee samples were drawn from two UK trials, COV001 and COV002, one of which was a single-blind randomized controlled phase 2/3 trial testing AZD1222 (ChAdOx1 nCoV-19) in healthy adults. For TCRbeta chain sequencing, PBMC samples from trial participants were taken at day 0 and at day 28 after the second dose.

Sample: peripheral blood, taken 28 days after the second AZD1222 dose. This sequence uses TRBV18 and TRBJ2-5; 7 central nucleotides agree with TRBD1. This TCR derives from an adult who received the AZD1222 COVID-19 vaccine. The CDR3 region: CASSPSTGDRQETQYF. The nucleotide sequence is TGTGCCAGCTCACCAAGTACAGGGGACCGCCAAGAGACCCAGTACTTC.